This passage covers 29 T cell receptor beta chains from one sample sequenced in a study of T cells in localized non-small cell lung cancer. The table came from immunoSEQ multiplex PCR; TCRdb's copy has only in-frame clones and leaves some out. The sample has tens of thousands of clones, about 91% seen once. The sample was peripheral blood, taken before any cancer treatment. The receptors here all came from a female donor older than 55 with stage II squamous cell lung carcinoma.

The chain has TRBV28 and TRBJ2-2; D remains unclear. The CDR3 totals 12 residues. Germline V lookup: CDR1 MDHEN, CDR2 SYDVKM. V was trimmed by 6 bases and J by 7 bases, leaving 9 bases between them. The CDR3 protein is CASRDTSGELFF. The DNA for the CDR3 is TGTGCCAGCAGAGATACGAGCGGGGAGCTGTTTTTT.

The rearrangement uses TRBV7-2 and TRBJ1-2, with 12 bases that match TRBD1. The V and J ends lost 0 bases and 7 bases, in that order; junction bases with no gene match: 3. The length of the CDR3 is 15 residues. The germline CDR1 and CDR2 sequences are SGHTA and FQGNSA. This CDR3 is CASSLARGQGAGYTF. CDR3 sequence (DNA): TGTGCCAGCAGCTTAGCGCGGGGACAGGGGGCTGGCTACACCTTC.

The genes are TRBV6-5 and TRBJ2-3; D call uncertain. V was shortened by 5 bases and J by 0 bases, with 3 bases between the two germline ends. The CDR3 has 12 residues. Germline CDR1 MNHEY, CDR2 SVGAGI. CDR3 residues: CASSRSTDTQYF. The CDR3 DNA is TGTGCCAGCAGTCGAAGCACAGATACGCAGTATTTT.

The CDR3 DNA follows: TGTGCCTGGTCACCGGGACAGGGGGCGGCCGGGGAGCTGTTTTTT. This gives the protein CAWSPGQGAAGELFF. V and J are TRBV30 and TRBJ2-2; the match to TRBD1 covers 12 bases. The V gene's germline CDR1 is GTSNPN and CDR2 SVGIG (reference sequence). V shed 5 bases and J 6 bases; nucleotides not matched to a gene: 7. The CDR3 is made up of 15 amino acids.

The V gene is TRBV2, the J gene TRBJ2-1, with D tentatively TRBD1 (6 bases). The CDR3 totals 16 residues. The V gene lost 5 bases and the J gene lost 5 bases, with 19 bases spanning the gap. The germline V gene has CDR1 SNHLY and CDR2 FYNNEI. CDR3 region: CASSYNRAPPNNEQFF. The DNA of the CDR3 is TGTGCCAGCAGTTACAACAGGGCCCCCCCGAACAATGAGCAGTTCTTC.

This clone was seen only a few times. The V gene is TRBV4-1, the J gene TRBJ1-4, with TRBD1 identical over 8 bases. J was trimmed by 2 bases and V by 5 bases; bases with no gene match: 4. This CDR3 is built from 15 residues. Germline lookup yields CDR1 MGHRA and CDR2 YSYEKL. CDR3: CASSSQGVTNEKLFF. For the CDR3, the DNA is TGCGCCAGCAGCTCACAGGGGGTGACTAATGAAAAACTGTTTTTT.

The CDR3 sequence: CASSKEVDTEAFF. The DNA of the CDR3 is TGTGCCAGCAGCAAAGAGGTGGACACTGAAGCTTTCTTT. The chain joins TRBV7-6 to TRBJ1-1; no reliable D call. The length of the CDR3 is 13 residues. Germline V gives CDR1 SGHVS, CDR2 FNYEAQ. Trimming took off 5 bases at V and 3 bases at J, with 10 bases between the two ends.

This chain connects TRBV4-1 to TRBJ1-3, with no clear D. V lost 2 bases to trimming and J lost 0 bases, with 17 bases between them. This CDR3 is 18 amino acids long. Germline loops: CDR1 MGHRA, CDR2 YSYEKL. In DNA, the CDR3 is TGCGCCAGCAGCCAAAGGAATAGTCAGGCCAGCTCTGGAAACACCATATATTTT. Translated, it gives CASSQRNSQASSGNTIYF.

This sequence joins TRBV4-2 and TRBJ2-3, with 11 bases lining up with TRBD2. V was clipped by 4 bases and J by 4 bases; unmatched bases: 16. The V gene's germline CDR1 is LGHNA and CDR2 YNFKEQ. The CDR3 runs 19 residues. This CDR3 is CASSRHGTSGGSQSDTQYF. For the CDR3, the DNA is TGTGCCAGCAGCCGCCACGGGACTAGCGGAGGGTCCCAGTCAGATACGCAGTATTTT.

The chain employs TRBV28 and TRBJ1-2; no clear D gene. Germline V CDR1 and CDR2: MDHEN, SYDVKM. The length of the CDR3 is 13 residues. The germline V and J ends were trimmed by 0 bases and 8 bases, with 10 bases remaining between them. This CDR3 is CASSLWVSDGYTF. As DNA, the CDR3 is TGTGCCAGCAGTTTATGGGTATCAGACGGCTACACCTTC.

V gene TRBV19 combines with J gene TRBJ2-1; 9 bases agree with TRBD2. Unmatched junction bases numbered 8, after V lost 0 bases and J lost 5 bases. The germline gives CDR1 LNHDA, CDR2 SQIVND (reference sequence). The CDR3 extends over 17 amino acids. The CDR3 loop reads CASSIETAGGIDNEQFF. DNA for the CDR3: TGTGCCAGTAGTATAGAGACAGCGGGGGGCATTGACAATGAGCAGTTCTTC. Full variable domain (missing parts from reference TRBV19 and TRBJ2-1): DGGITQSPKYLFRKEGQNVTLSCEQNLNHDAMYWYRQDPGQGLRLIYYSQIVNDFQKGDIAEGYSVSREKKESFPLTVTSAQKNPTAFYLCASSIETAGGIDNEQFFGPGTRLTVL.

The chain has TRBV12-5 and TRBJ1-2; D is uncertain. V was shortened by 2 bases and J by 4 bases, with 8 bases between the two germline ends. CDR1 and CDR2 (germline): LGHNT, FRNRAP. This CDR3 contains 13 residues. The CDR3 spells CASGLPSPYGYTF. The DNA of the CDR3 is TGTGCTAGTGGTTTGCCGAGTCCCTATGGCTACACCTTC.

For this clone: Other nucleotide sequences in the sample specify the same CDR3. The chain carries TRBV5-1 and TRBJ2-3; TRBD2 is a possible D gene (6 bases). The CDR3 is 15 amino acids. The V end lost 4 bases, the J end lost 5 bases, and 17 bases lay between the germline ends. Germline-derived CDR1 and CDR2 are SGHRS and YFSETQ. The CDR3 sequence is CASSLSGLPGDTQYF. The CDR3 nucleotides read TGCGCCAGCAGCCTATCAGGACTACCTGGAGATACGCAGTATTTT.

The genes are TRBV23-1 and TRBJ2-7; 9 bases match TRBD1. TRBV23-1 is filed as an ORF, its function uncertain. This CDR3 comprises 12 residues. V lost 9 bases, J lost 3 bases, and 3 bases stayed unmatched. The CDR3 is CARGQGVYEQYF. CDR3 DNA sequence: TGCGCCAGGGGACAGGGTGTCTACGAGCAGTACTTC.

The genes are TRBV5-4 and TRBJ2-1; TRBD2 agrees at 7 bases. This CDR3 region has 15 residues. Germline CDR1 is SGHNT and CDR2 is YYREEE (reference sequence). V trimming: 4 bases; J trimming: 1 base; junction bases outside the gene matches: 5. CDR3 DNA: TGTGCCAGCAGCGGGGGGAGGGGATCCTACAATGAGCAGTTCTTC. This encodes CASSGGRGSYNEQFF.

This clone was seen a single time. V and J are TRBV19 and TRBJ1-4; a possible D gene is TRBD1 (5 bases). Trimming stripped 7 bases from V and 0 bases from J, with 9 bases between. The CDR3 spans 14 residues. Germline CDR1 and CDR2: LNHDA and SQIVND (reference sequence). For the CDR3, the DNA is TGTGCCAGTACCGACAGTCCAACTAATGAAAAACTGTTTTTT. Translated, it gives CASTDSPTNEKLFF.

The V and J genes are TRBV5-4 and TRBJ2-7; no firm D call. Germline assignment: CDR1 SGHNT and CDR2 YYREEE (reference sequence). This CDR3 comprises 14 residues. Trimming removed 4 bases at V and 1 base at J, with 12 bases between. CDR3 residues: CASSRVGSSYEQYF. The CDR3 nucleotides are TGTGCCAGCAGCCGCGTCGGCAGTTCCTACGAGCAGTACTTC. Drawing the rest from reference TRBV5-4 and TRBJ2-7, the complete variable domain is ETGVTQSPTHLIKTRGQQVTLRCSSQSGHNTVSWYQQALGQGPQFIFQYYREEENGRGNFPPRFSGLQFPNYSSELNVNALELDDSALYLCASSRVGSSYEQYFGPGTRLTVT.

The gene calls are TRBV29-1 and TRBJ2-1; TRBD2 aligns across 14 bases. Germline CDR1 is SQVTM and CDR2 is ANQGSEA. The CDR3 covers 16 residues. Losses at the gene ends were 0 bases for V and 7 bases for J; bases not matched to a gene: 5. The CDR3 loop reads CSVEDGTSGSRNEQFF. DNA of the CDR3: TGCAGCGTTGAAGATGGGACTAGCGGGAGTAGAAATGAGCAGTTCTTC.

This clone appeared once. The chain is built from TRBV5-6 and TRBJ2-2, with no clear D. V dropped 4 bases and J dropped 1 base, with 14 bases sitting between them. CDR3 length equals 16 residues. Germline CDR1 SGHDT, CDR2 YYEEEE. The CDR3 sequence: CASSRRSERNTGELFF. In DNA form, the CDR3 reads TGTGCCAGCAGCCGAAGGTCCGAACGGAACACCGGGGAGCTGTTTTTT.

The rearrangement uses TRBV19 and TRBJ1-5; 8 positions agree with TRBD1. Trimming at V came to 6 bases and at J to 1 base, leaving 2 bases not matched to a gene. The germline CDR1 and CDR2 sequences are LNHDA and SQIVND (reference sequence). The CDR3 runs to 14 residues. The CDR3 DNA reads as TGTGCCAGTAGGGGGGACAGGAGCAATCAGCCCCAGCATTTT. This gives the protein CASRGDRSNQPQHF.

The rearrangement uses TRBV9 and TRBJ2-5; 8 bases are a match to TRBD2. V lost 0 bases to trimming and J lost 5 bases; unmatched junction nucleotides: 12. CDR3 length equals 17 residues. Germline loops: CDR1 SGDLS, CDR2 YYNGEE. CDR3 region: CASSVGGDSGMTETQYF. The CDR3 coding sequence is TGTGCCAGCAGCGTAGGTGGCGATAGCGGGATGACGGAGACCCAGTACTTC.

The V call is TRBV7-2, the J call TRBJ2-7, with D perhaps given as TRBD1 or TRBD2 (7 bases each). V was shortened by 5 bases and J by 3 bases, with 14 bases between the two germline ends. This CDR3 is built from 14 residues. The germline CDR1 and CDR2 sequences are SGHTA and FQGNSA. CDR3 loop: CASSPGGQDYEQYF. DNA for the CDR3: TGTGCCAGCAGCCCGGGAGGACAGGACTACGAGCAGTACTTC. The whole variable domain, filled in from reference TRBV7-2 and TRBJ2-7, reads GAGVSQSPSNKVTEKGKDVELRCDPISGHTALYWYRQSLGQGLEFLIYFQGNSAPDKSGLPSDRFSAERTGGSVSTLTIQRTQQEDSAVYLCASSPGGQDYEQYFGPGTRLTVT.

The V and J genes are TRBV6-5 and TRBJ1-2, with TRBD1 matching 8 bases. Looked up from germline, CDR1 is MNHEY and CDR2 is SVGAGI. J was trimmed by 7 bases and V by 5 bases; bases with no gene match: 9. The CDR3 is made up of 14 amino acids. The CDR3: CASSKIGRGLGYTF. The DNA for the CDR3 is TGTGCCAGCAGTAAAATCGGCAGGGGGCTTGGCTACACCTTC.

The genes are TRBV5-4 and TRBJ2-2, with a tentative D call TRBD2 (7 bases). Germline CDR1 is SGHNT and CDR2 is YYREEE (reference sequence). The CDR3 has 17 residues. Trimming stripped 4 bases from V and 6 bases from J, with 22 bases between. The CDR3 DNA is TGTGCCAGCAGCCTACCCGGGGCGGGGGCGCGGGCCGGGGAGCTGTTTTTT. Residues: CASSLPGAGARAGELFF.

This rearrangement joins TRBV5-1 to TRBJ1-2; 10 nucleotides line up with TRBD1. The CDR3 has 14 amino acids. The ends lost 4 bases at V and 6 bases at J; junction bases unmatched: 6. CDR1 and CDR2 (germline): SGHRS, YFSETQ. CDR3 in DNA: TGCGCCAGCAGCACGGGACAGGGGATCGATGGCTACACCTTC. Residues: CASSTGQGIDGYTF.

The CDR3 DNA reads TGTGCCAGCAGTTACCAGGGGGCGGATGGAGAGACCCAGTACTTC. It encodes CASSYQGADGETQYF. The rearrangement uses TRBV6-5 and TRBJ2-5, with 8 nucleotides matching TRBD1. This CDR3 region has 15 residues. Germline CDR1 is MNHEY and CDR2 is SVGAGI. J gave up 4 bases and V 2 bases, and 6 bases lay outside the gene matches.

The CDR3 DNA reads as TGTGCCAGCAGCTTAGAGCGGGACCCTTCCTACAATGAGCAGTTCTTC. Its translation is CASSLERDPSYNEQFF. This chain connects TRBV11-1 to TRBJ2-1; TRBD2 agrees at 7 bases. J gave up 1 base and V 1 base, and 4 bases lay outside the gene matches. CDR3 length equals 16 residues. Germline V CDR1 and CDR2: SGHAT, FQDESV (reference sequence).

The V call is TRBV9, the J call TRBJ1-4; 8 bases line up with TRBD1. J lost 8 bases, V lost 0 bases, and 3 bases had no gene match. CDR1 is SGDLS, CDR2 YYNGEE, per germline. The CDR3 is made up of 14 amino acids. CDR3 amino acids: CASSVAQGGEKLFF. The CDR3 DNA is TGTGCCAGCAGCGTAGCACAGGGGGGCGAAAAACTGTTTTTT.

V is TRBV27 and J is TRBJ2-7, with D possibly TRBD2 on 6 matching bases. Trimming took 4 bases from V and 3 from J, leaving 22 bases between them. Germline CDR1 reads MNHEY; CDR2 reads SMNVEV (reference sequence). The CDR3 extends over 17 amino acids. The CDR3 coding sequence is TGTGCCAGCAGTTCCTTATGGGCCCCCCGGGACTTCTACGAGCAGTACTTC. It encodes CASSSLWAPRDFYEQYF.